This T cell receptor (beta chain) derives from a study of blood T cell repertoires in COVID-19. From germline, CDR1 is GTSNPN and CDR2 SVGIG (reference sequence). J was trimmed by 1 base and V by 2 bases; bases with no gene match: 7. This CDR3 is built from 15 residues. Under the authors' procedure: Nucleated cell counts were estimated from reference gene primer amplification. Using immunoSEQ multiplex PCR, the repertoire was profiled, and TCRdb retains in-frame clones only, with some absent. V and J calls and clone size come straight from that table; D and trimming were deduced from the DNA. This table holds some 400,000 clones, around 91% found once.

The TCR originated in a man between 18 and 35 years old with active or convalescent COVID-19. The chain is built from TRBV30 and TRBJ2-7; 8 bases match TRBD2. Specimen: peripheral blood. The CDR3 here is CAWSPGLAGSYEQYF. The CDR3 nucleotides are TGTGCCTGGAGTCCCGGACTAGCAGGGTCCTACGAGCAGTACTTC.